The 26 T cell receptor beta chains given below trace back to one sample, sequenced in a study of blood T cell repertoires in COVID-19 (dated by TCRdb to the early 2020s). Receptor amplification or capture employed the immunoSEQ multiplex PCR assay. In TCRdb, the immuneACCESS table is reduced to in-frame sequences with V and J assigned. These tables do not hold every clone; where another copy was compared, an unresolved V gene accounts for under half, and the others remain unexplained. The sample profile shows approximately 150,000 clones; 85% to 90% of them were found once. Roughly 37% of the sample rests with the top ten. Sequenced sample: peripheral blood. These receptors were taken from a middle-aged man who had recovered from COVID-19.

This chain joins TRBV5-1 and TRBJ2-3, with TRBD2 matching 7 bases. Germline V gene data show CDR1 as SGHRS and CDR2 as YFSETQ. CDR3 length: 15 residues. With V trimmed by 6 bases and J by 4 bases, 11 bases remained unmatched. The CDR3 sequence is CASTGRAGIPDTQYF. Here the CDR3 DNA reads TGCGCCAGCACCGGCCGAGCGGGGATCCCAGATACGCAGTATTTT.

The chain joins TRBV13 to TRBJ2-1; TRBD2 might be the D (6 bases). The CDR3 covers 15 residues. Germline V gene lookup returns CDR1 PRHDT and CDR2 FYEKMQ (reference sequence). The V end was cut by 5 bases, the J end by 5 bases, with 16 bases between. The CDR3 sequence is CASSRGTASNNEQFF. DNA of the CDR3: TGTGCCAGCAGCCGCGGGACCGCGAGCAACAATGAGCAGTTCTTC.

The chain recombines TRBV7-8 with TRBJ2-7, with D maybe TRBD1 (6 bases). The V gene's germline CDR1 is SGHVS and CDR2 FQNEAQ. V lost 6 bases to trimming and J lost 2 bases, with 11 bases between them. The CDR3 is 13 residues long. The CDR3 region is CASRKQGPYEQYF. CDR3 coding DNA: TGTGCCAGCAGGAAACAGGGTCCCTACGAGCAGTACTTC.

V gene TRBV14 combines with J gene TRBJ2-3; no clear D gene. Trimming took 4 bases from V and 0 from J, leaving 11 bases between them. Germline V lookup: CDR1 SGHDN, CDR2 FVKESK. This CDR3 has 15 amino acids. For the CDR3, the DNA is TGTGCCAGCAGCCTACAGCCTGTTAGCACAGATACGCAGTATTTT. Amino acids: CASSLQPVSTDTQYF.

The CDR3 sequence: CASSPDRYGYTF. CDR3 sequence (DNA): TGTGCCAGCAGTCCCGACAGATATGGCTACACCTTC. This chain joins TRBV6-2 or TRBV6-3 and TRBJ1-2; tentative D call: TRBD1 (5 bases). Trimming stripped 5 bases from V and 5 bases from J, with 9 bases between. The CDR3 sequence is 12 residues long. Germline V gene data show CDR1 as MNHEY and CDR2 as SVGEGT.

This sequence joins TRBV4-2 and TRBJ2-5, with D hard to call. CDR1 and CDR2 from the germline V gene are LGHNA and YNFKEQ. The CDR3 runs to 17 residues. Trimming took off 3 bases at V and 1 base at J, with 18 bases between the two ends. The chain's CDR3 is CASSHPLAASTQETQYF. For the CDR3, the DNA is TGTGCCAGCAGCCACCCCCTCGCCGCGTCTACCCAAGAGACCCAGTACTTC.

The chain links TRBV27 to TRBJ2-7; TRBD1 agrees at 7 bases. Germline CDR1 MNHEY, CDR2 SMNVEV (reference sequence). The CDR3 has 14 residues. The V and J ends lost 5 bases and 2 bases, in that order; junction bases with no gene match: 6. Here the CDR3 reads CASSPPTGPYEQYF. The CDR3 bases are TGTGCCAGCAGTCCTCCGACAGGGCCCTACGAGCAGTACTTC.

CDR3 bases: TGTGCCAGCAGCTTAAGAGGGGACAGTCTCAATGAGCAGTTCTTC. Translation: CASSLRGDSLNEQFF. This chain links TRBV7-9 with TRBJ2-1; 7 positions match TRBD1. The CDR3 spans 15 residues. Germline V CDR1 and CDR2: SEHNR, FQNEAQ (reference sequence). With 2 bases clipped from V and 6 bases from J, the junction kept 7 bases outside the gene matches.

The chain links TRBV5-1 to TRBJ2-7, with 10 positions matching TRBD1. V was pared by 2 bases and J by 5 bases, with 7 bases of the junction left unmatched. Germline V gene lookup returns CDR1 SGHRS and CDR2 YFSETQ. There are 15 residues in the CDR3. The CDR3 sequence is CASSLPGTGEDEQYF. The DNA for the CDR3 is TGCGCCAGCAGCTTACCCGGGACAGGGGAAGACGAGCAGTACTTC.

The chain links TRBV6-5 to TRBJ1-2, with D perhaps matching TRBD1 (5 bases). There are 13 residues in the CDR3. The V gene lost 4 bases and the J gene lost 8 bases, with 14 bases spanning the gap. Germline lookup yields CDR1 MNHEY and CDR2 SVGAGI. The CDR3 DNA follows: TGTGCCAGCAGTTTCTCGGGGGGGGGAGGCTACACCTTC. Translated, it gives CASSFSGGGGYTF.

The rearrangement links TRBV6-2 or TRBV6-3 to TRBJ1-5, with 10 bases aligning to TRBD1. Trimming removed 3 bases from V and 6 bases from J; junction bases left unmatched: 17. The germline CDR1 and CDR2 sequences are MNHEY and SVGEGT. The CDR3 loop spans 19 amino acids. The DNA of the CDR3 is TGTGCCAGCAGTTATACGAACCCCGGACAGGGGGAAGGGGGTCAGCCCCAGCATTTT. It translates to CASSYTNPGQGEGGQPQHF.

The V call is TRBV4-3, the J call TRBJ1-3; D gene ambiguous. V lost 0 bases, J lost 3 bases, and 9 bases lay in between. The CDR3 loop spans 15 amino acids. The germline gives CDR1 LGHNA, CDR2 YSLEER. For the CDR3, the DNA is TGCGCCAGCAGCCAAGACGGGTCAGTTGGAAACACCATATATTTT. Amino acid sequence: CASSQDGSVGNTIYF.

The chain employs TRBV6-2 or TRBV6-3 and TRBJ2-7; 12 bases map to TRBD2. CDR1 is MNHEY, CDR2 SVGEGT, per germline. The CDR3 totals 14 residues. Losses at the gene ends were 6 bases for V and 3 bases for J; bases not matched to a gene: 3. In nucleotides, the CDR3 is TGTGCCAGCAGACCTAGCGGGGGGGTCTACGAGCAGTACTTC. It is translated as CASRPSGGVYEQYF.

The chain joins TRBV6-1 to TRBJ2-3; 8 bases are shared with TRBD1. Trimming removed 2 bases from V and 6 bases from J; junction bases left unmatched: 7. The germline CDR1 and CDR2 sequences are MNHNS and SASEGT. This CDR3 region has 15 residues. The CDR3 protein is CASSESAGGLDTQYF. In DNA form, the CDR3 reads TGTGCCAGCAGTGAATCGGCAGGGGGCCTGGATACGCAGTATTTT.

The chain is built from TRBV19 and TRBJ2-1; the match to TRBD2 covers 9 bases. The junction had 8 bases not matched to a gene; V was cut back by 1 base and J by 7 bases. Germline-derived CDR1 and CDR2 are LNHDA and SQIVND (reference sequence). This CDR3 is built from 16 residues. In DNA, the CDR3 is TGTGCCAGTAGTATAGTTCGCGGGGGGGCCGGGAATGAGCAGTTCTTC. It is translated as CASSIVRGGAGNEQFF.

V gene TRBV7-2 combines with J gene TRBJ2-7; 8 bases line up with TRBD1. Looked up from germline, CDR1 is SGHTA and CDR2 is FQGNSA. J was trimmed by 2 bases and V by 5 bases; bases with no gene match: 8. The CDR3 loop spans 15 amino acids. In DNA form, the CDR3 reads TGTGCCAGCAGCCGGACGGGGACAGGACCCTACGAGCAGTACTTC. It is translated as CASSRTGTGPYEQYF. Drawing the rest from reference TRBV7-2 and TRBJ2-7, the complete variable domain is GAGVSQSPSNKVTEKGKDVELRCDPISGHTALYWYRQSLGQGLEFLIYFQGNSAPDKSGLPSDRFSAERTGGSVSTLTIQRTQQEDSAVYLCASSRTGTGPYEQYFGPGTRLTVT.

This chain joins TRBV2 and TRBJ2-1; 9 bases align to TRBD1. The CDR3 is 16 residues long. Germline V CDR1 and CDR2: SNHLY, FYNNEI. The V segment lost 4 bases and the J segment 7 bases; nucleotides outside the gene matches: 11. CDR3 DNA sequence: TGTGCCAGCAGTGGGGATCCGGGACAGGGTGTGAATGAGCAGTTCTTC. Protein product: CASSGDPGQGVNEQFF.

The chain employs TRBV28 and TRBJ1-1, with D maybe TRBD1 (5 bases). CDR3 length: 12 amino acids. Per the germline V gene, CDR1 is MDHEN and CDR2 is SYDVKM. V gave up 1 base and J gave up 7 bases, with 7 bases separating them. The CDR3 DNA reads as TGTGCCAGCAGTTTATTGGGGCTTGAAGCTTTCTTT. It encodes CASSLLGLEAFF.

This clone was counted a single time. The J gene is TRBJ2-1, the V gene TRBV3-1 (or the pseudogene TRBV3-2); D may be TRBD2 (6 bases). Deletions cut 1 base from V and 9 bases from J, with 19 bases between. The CDR3 totals 16 residues. Germline V gene sequence: CDR1 LGHDT, CDR2 YNNKEL (reference sequence). This chain's CDR3 is CASSQARDRGIGEQFF. For the CDR3, the DNA is TGTGCCAGCAGCCAAGCCCGGGACCGGGGGATCGGTGAGCAGTTCTTC.

The chain couples TRBV2 to TRBJ2-3; TRBD1 agrees at 10 bases. CDR1 is SNHLY and CDR2 is FYNNEI in the germline V gene. V gave up 5 bases and J gave up 7 bases; unmatched junction bases: 15. This CDR3 is 17 amino acids long. The CDR3 region is CASSYPGQGTSRYTQYF. Written as DNA, the CDR3 is TGTGCCAGCAGTTACCCGGGACAGGGGACCTCCAGATATACGCAGTATTTT. The full variable domain, its missing parts supplied by reference TRBV2 and TRBJ2-3, is EPEVTQTPSHQVTQMGQEVILRCVPISNHLYFYWYRQILGQKVEFLVSFYNNEISEKSEIFDDQFSVERPDGSNFTLKIRSTKLEDSAMYFCASSYPGQGTSRYTQYFGPGTRLTVL.

The chain is built from TRBV9 and TRBJ1-2; D remains ambiguous. Germline V gene lookup returns CDR1 SGDLS and CDR2 YYNGEE. This CDR3 is 15 amino acids long. The V and J ends lost 0 bases and 0 bases respectively, with 9 bases between them. The CDR3 DNA reads as TGTGCCAGCAGCGTAGGGCACCAAGCTAACTATGGCTACACCTTC. Amino acids: CASSVGHQANYGYTF.

The chain uses TRBV4-1 and TRBJ1-2; 8 bases map to TRBD1. Germline V lookup: CDR1 MGHRA, CDR2 YSYEKL. The trim removed 3 bases at V and 4 bases at J, leaving 7 bases unmatched. The CDR3 spans 15 residues. This CDR3 reads CASSQSTGVSYGYTF. CDR3 in DNA: TGCGCCAGCAGCCAGTCGACAGGGGTGAGCTATGGCTACACCTTC.

This chain connects TRBV5-5 to TRBJ1-5; possibly TRBD1 for D (5 bases). Trimming cost V 1 base and J 0 bases, with 17 bases left between them. This CDR3 region has 18 residues. Germline loops: CDR1 SGHKS, CDR2 YYEKEE (reference sequence). CDR3 bases: TGTGCCAGCAGCTTGTTAGCCTCTGGGCAGGGTAGCAATCAGCCCCAGCATTTT. Its translation is CASSLLASGQGSNQPQHF.

V gene TRBV19 combines with J gene TRBJ2-1; 14 bases match TRBD2. V was clipped by 5 bases and J by 3 bases; unmatched bases: 6. CDR3 length: 17 residues. The V gene's germline CDR1 is LNHDA and CDR2 SQIVND (reference sequence). The CDR3 loop reads CASSGLAGGIRYNEQFF. The CDR3 region has the DNA TGTGCCAGTAGTGGACTAGCGGGGGGCATACGCTACAATGAGCAGTTCTTC.

J is TRBJ2-7 and V is TRBV13, with 10 bases identical to TRBD1. The germline CDR1 and CDR2 sequences are PRHDT and FYEKMQ (reference sequence). The V gene end was trimmed by 3 bases and the J gene end by 6 bases; junction bases not matched to a gene: 8. This CDR3 spans 15 amino acids. The CDR3 sequence: CASSLTGTGVSEQYF. CDR3 sequence (DNA): TGTGCCAGCAGCTTGACCGGGACAGGGGTCAGCGAGCAGTACTTC.

This clone was picked up a small number of times. The chain carries TRBV5-1 and TRBJ1-1, with D uncertain. CDR1 is SGHRS, CDR2 YFSETQ, per germline. This CDR3 spans 13 amino acids. Trimming removed 4 bases at V and 1 base at J, with 8 bases between. CDR3 nucleotides: TGCGCCAGCAGCCAGACACGGAACACTGAAGCTTTCTTT. This codes for CASSQTRNTEAFF.